This TCR beta chain was captured in a study of CD8+ T cells in alopecia areata. This clone has just a few counts. Germline lookup yields CDR1 MNHNS and CDR2 SASEGT. Trimming pared 3 bases from V and 3 bases from J, leaving 13 bases between. This CDR3 has 15 residues. Investigators isolated RNA and reverse transcribed it into cDNA to act as the sequencing template. The method was immunoSEQ multiplex PCR; TCRdb's version includes in-frame clones alone and lacks a portion of them. The sample holds some 240,000 clones, approximately 61% seen once. The clonotype originates from a human donor with alopecia areata. The sequencing here drew on CD4+ T cells sorted from blood, taken at week 0. The chain is built from TRBV6-1 and TRBJ2-3, with D uncertain. CDR3 in DNA: TGTGCCAGCAGTGACTTTACACAGTCGACAGATACGCAGTATTTT. Encoded protein: CASSDFTQSTDTQYF.